The sequence of this T cell receptor beta chain was determined in a study of blood T cell repertoires in COVID-19. On the study more broadly: Sample material is recorded as cDNA or gDNA derived from T cells, B-cell-depleted T cells, or PBMCs.

Profiled with immunoSEQ multiplex PCR; TCRdb holds only in-frame clones, not every one. The sample lists a few hundred thousand clones, over 80% occurring once. Cohort placement rested on clinical history that participants reported themselves. The CDR3 has 15 amino acids. The germline V gene encodes CDR1 MNHEY and CDR2 SVGEGT. J was trimmed by 4 bases and V by 7 bases; bases with no gene match: 12. The sequenced sample consisted of PBMCs or T cells enriched from blood (not recorded which). This TCR derives from a woman aged 50 to 65 who had recovered from COVID-19. The rearrangement joins TRBV6-2 or TRBV6-3 to TRBJ1-2, with 7 positions matching TRBD1. The CDR3 protein is CASTPVDRVIYGYTF. DNA for the CDR3: TGTGCCAGCACCCCGGTCGACAGGGTTATCTATGGCTACACCTTC.